Included here is one T cell receptor beta chain sequence, with context. This clonotype was seen a single time. Its antigen has not been determined. No base qualities exist here, and no much larger clone lies one base off it. A lone read offers only weak evidence. Synovial fluid samples were paired with blood samples taken from the same ankylosing spondylitis patients. This sample is part of a study of CD8 T cells in ankylosing spondylitis (dated by TCRdb to 2017 to 2019). Describing the broader study: The study set out to find disease-linked TCR variants by profiling T cell receptor beta repertoires in ankylosing spondylitis patients and healthy donors. In total, the full study cohort was made up of 110 or so healthy donors and 25 ankylosing spondylitis patients. Peripheral blood was sampled, and synovial fluid was additionally collected from ankylosing spondylitis patients. Results the study describes overall, beyond this receptor: Some motif variants were previously reported in synovial fluid and blood of reactive arthritis patients, suggesting common disease-initiation mechanisms. The disease-linked clones were reported as significantly enriched in matched synovial fluid samples from ankylosing spondylitis patients. A TCR beta motif made up of several highly homologous amino acid variants appeared to be characteristic of blood from ankylosing spondylitis patients. A CD8+ phenotype was shown by the disease-linked clones, which were found at relatively low frequencies in peripheral blood.

TCRdb records Illumina HiSeq 2500 as the sequencer. Quantitative 5'-RACE with molecular barcodes was the method used to prepare the TCR beta libraries. The authors processed their data as follows. A new computational method based on a probabilistic model of VDJ rearrangement was used to identify disease-linked TCR variants. Through fastp at Q25 and MiXCR, TCRdb rebuilt clones from the public reads, retaining in-frame beta chains. Rows matching on CDR3 protein sequence are summarized as one entry with the most common DNA and genes. TCRdb's processing, not the authors' own work, is the source of the V and J calls. The sample data list 150,000 to 200,000 distinct CDR3 sequences, and roughly 30% of these were observed just once. 4.5% to 6% of the sample comes from the top ten. V is pared back by 6 bases and J by 10 bases, with 22 bases lying between the germline termini. The CDR3 measures 15 amino acids from cysteine to phenylalanine. Left in the record is the CDR3 DNA by itself, 45 bases read in frame from the first base.

This chain is built from TRBV12-3 or TRBV12-4 and TRBJ2-1; the D match is possibly TRBD1 or TRBD2, with 6 bases aligned in each. The material sequenced was synovial fluid, either unsorted or a sorted T cell fraction (not recorded which). This clonotype was obtained from a male donor with ankylosing spondylitis. The nucleotide sequence is TGTGCCAGCAGCCATTGGGGGGCGGGTATCAAGGAGCAGTTCTTC. Its coded protein is CASSHWGAGIKEQFF.